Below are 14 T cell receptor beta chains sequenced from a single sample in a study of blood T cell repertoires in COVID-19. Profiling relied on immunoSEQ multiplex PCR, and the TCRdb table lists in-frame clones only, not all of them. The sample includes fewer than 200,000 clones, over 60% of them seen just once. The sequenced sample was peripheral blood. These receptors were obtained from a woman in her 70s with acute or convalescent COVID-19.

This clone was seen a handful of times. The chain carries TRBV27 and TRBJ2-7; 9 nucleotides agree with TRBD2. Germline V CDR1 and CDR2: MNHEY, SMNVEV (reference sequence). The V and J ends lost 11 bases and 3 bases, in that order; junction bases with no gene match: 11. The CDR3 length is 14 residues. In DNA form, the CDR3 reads TGTGCCTCCTCAGGGCGGGAGGGCTTCTACGAGCAGTACTTC. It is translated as CASSGREGFYEQYF.

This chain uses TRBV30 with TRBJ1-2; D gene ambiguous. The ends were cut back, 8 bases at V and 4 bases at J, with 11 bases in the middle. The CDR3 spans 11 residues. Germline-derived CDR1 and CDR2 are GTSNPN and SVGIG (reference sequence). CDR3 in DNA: TGTGCCCGATGGACTGGCTATGGCTACACCTTC. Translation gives CARWTGYGYTF.

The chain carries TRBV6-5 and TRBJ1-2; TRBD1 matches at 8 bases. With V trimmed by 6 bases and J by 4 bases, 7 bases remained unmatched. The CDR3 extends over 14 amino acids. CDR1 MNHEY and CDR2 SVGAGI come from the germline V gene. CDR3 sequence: CASSPGGVGYGYTF. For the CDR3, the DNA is TGTGCCAGCAGCCCAGGGGGCGTCGGCTATGGCTACACCTTC.

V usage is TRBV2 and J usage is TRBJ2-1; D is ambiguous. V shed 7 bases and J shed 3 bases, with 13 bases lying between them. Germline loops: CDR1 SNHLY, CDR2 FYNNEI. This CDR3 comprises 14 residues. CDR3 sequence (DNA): TGTGCCAGCAACGTCCAGCGAGTCTACAATGAGCAGTTCTTC. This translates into CASNVQRVYNEQFF.

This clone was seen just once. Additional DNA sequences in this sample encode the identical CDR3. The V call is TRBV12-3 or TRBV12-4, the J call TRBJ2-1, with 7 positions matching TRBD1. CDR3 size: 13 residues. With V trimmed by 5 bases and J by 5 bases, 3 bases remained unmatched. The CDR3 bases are TGTGCCAGCAGTCTCGGGACAGACAATGAGCAGTTCTTC. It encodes CASSLGTDNEQFF.

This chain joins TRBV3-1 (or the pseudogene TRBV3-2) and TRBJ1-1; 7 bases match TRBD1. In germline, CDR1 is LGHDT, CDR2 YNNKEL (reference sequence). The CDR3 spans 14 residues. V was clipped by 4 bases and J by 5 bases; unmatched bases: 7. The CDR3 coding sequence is TGTGCCAGCAGCCCGATGACAGGGTCGACTGAAGCTTTCTTT. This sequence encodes CASSPMTGSTEAFF.

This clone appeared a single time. CDR3 loop: CASSERTGWQTQYF. CDR3 sequence (DNA): TGTGCCAGTAGTGAGAGGACAGGTTGGCAGACCCAGTACTTC. The chain combines TRBV19 with TRBJ2-5; 7 bases map to TRBD1. CDR1 and CDR2 from the germline V gene are LNHDA and SQIVND (reference sequence). CDR3 length: 14 amino acids. Germline trimming cut 5 bases from V and 6 bases from J; bases unmatched to any gene: 9.

CDR3 in amino acids: CASSLGALAGVPGELFF. DNA of the CDR3: TGCGCCAGCAGCTTGGGAGCCCTAGCGGGAGTACCCGGGGAGCTGTTTTTT. The chain uses TRBV5-1 and TRBJ2-2; TRBD2 matches 10 bases. Trimming at V came to 0 bases and at J to 6 bases, leaving 8 bases not matched to a gene. Germline CDR1 is SGHRS and CDR2 is YFSETQ. The CDR3 loop spans 17 amino acids.

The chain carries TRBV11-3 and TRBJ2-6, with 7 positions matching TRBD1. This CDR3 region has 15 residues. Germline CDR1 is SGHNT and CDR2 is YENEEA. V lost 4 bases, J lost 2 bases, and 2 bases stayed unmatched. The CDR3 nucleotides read TGTGCCAGCAGCTCGCAGGGGGCTGGGGCCAACGTCCTGACTTTC. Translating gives CASSSQGAGANVLTF. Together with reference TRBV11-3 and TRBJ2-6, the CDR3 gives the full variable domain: EAGVVQSPRYKIIEKKQPVAFWCNPISGHNTLYWYLQNLGQGPELLIRYENEEAVDDSQLPKDRFSAERLKGVDSTLKIQPAELGDSAVYLCASSSQGAGANVLTFGAGSRLTVL.

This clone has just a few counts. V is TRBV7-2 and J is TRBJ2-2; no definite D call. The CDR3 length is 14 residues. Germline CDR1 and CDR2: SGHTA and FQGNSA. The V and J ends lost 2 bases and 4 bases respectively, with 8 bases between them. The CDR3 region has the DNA TGTGCCAGCAGCTTATTGCTCGGCACCGGGGAGCTGTTTTTT. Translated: CASSLLLGTGELFF.

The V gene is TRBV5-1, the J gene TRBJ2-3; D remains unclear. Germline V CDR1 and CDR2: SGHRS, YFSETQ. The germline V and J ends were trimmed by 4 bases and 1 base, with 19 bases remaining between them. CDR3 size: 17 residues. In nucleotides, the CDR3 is TGCGCCAGCAGCCTATGGGTTGTGGAGAGCGGCACAGATACGCAGTATTTT. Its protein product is CASSLWVVESGTDTQYF.

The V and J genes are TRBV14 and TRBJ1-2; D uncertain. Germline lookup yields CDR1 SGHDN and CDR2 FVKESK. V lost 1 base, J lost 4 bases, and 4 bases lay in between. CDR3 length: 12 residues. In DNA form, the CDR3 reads TGTGCCAGCAGCCAAGCCAGCTATGGCTACACCTTC. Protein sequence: CASSQASYGYTF.

The CDR3 nucleotides read TGTGCCAGCAGCCGGACAGGGGGAACCGGGGAGCTGTTTTTT. Translating it yields CASSRTGGTGELFF. The chain carries TRBV11-3 and TRBJ2-2; 10 bases are a match to TRBD1. Unmatched junction bases numbered 2, after V lost 5 bases and J lost 5 bases. Germline V CDR1 and CDR2: SGHNT, YENEEA. The CDR3 consists of 14 residues.

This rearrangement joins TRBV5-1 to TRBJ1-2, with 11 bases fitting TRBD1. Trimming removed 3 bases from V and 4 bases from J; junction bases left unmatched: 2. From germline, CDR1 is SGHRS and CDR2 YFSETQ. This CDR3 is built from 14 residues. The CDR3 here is CASSSGQGVYGYTF. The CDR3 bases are TGCGCCAGCAGCTCGGGACAGGGGGTCTATGGCTACACCTTC.